These 13 T cell receptor beta chains originate from one sample sequenced in a study of blood T cell repertoires in COVID-19. Here immunoSEQ multiplex PCR was the method, and the copy in TCRdb shows in-frame clones only, minus some. The sample includes approximately 290,000 clones, roughly nine tenths of them seen just once. The specimen sequenced was peripheral blood. These receptors were obtained from a woman in her 30s with COVID-19, enrolled during active disease.

The V gene is TRBV28, the J gene TRBJ1-6, with TRBD1 matching 7 bases. CDR3 length: 14 residues. J was trimmed by 7 bases and V by 10 bases; bases with no gene match: 10. Germline V gene lookup returns CDR1 MDHEN and CDR2 SYDVKM. The CDR3 coding sequence is TGTGCCACCAAAACTGGACAGGAGAATTCACCCCTCCACTTT. It translates to CATKTGQENSPLHF.

This clone was seen a single time. The chain is built from TRBV19 and TRBJ1-1; 7 bases are shared with TRBD1. Germline trimming cut 1 base from V and 1 base from J; bases unmatched to any gene: 6. Germline CDR1 reads LNHDA; CDR2 reads SQIVND (reference sequence). The CDR3 runs 16 residues. The CDR3 nucleotides are TGTGCCAGTAGTATAGGGTTAACAGGGGAGAACACTGAAGCTTTCTTT. Protein: CASSIGLTGENTEAFF.

This clone appeared once. This rearrangement joins TRBV5-5 to TRBJ1-2; the D gene is possibly TRBD1 (5 bases). V was shortened by 0 bases and J by 3 bases, with 9 bases between the two germline ends. This CDR3 has 14 residues. Germline loops: CDR1 SGHKS, CDR2 YYEKEE (reference sequence). The chain's CDR3 is CASSLDRTYYGYTF. The CDR3 DNA sequence: TGTGCCAGCAGCTTGGACAGGACCTACTATGGCTACACCTTC.

The chain joins TRBV2 to TRBJ1-6, with D tentatively TRBD1 (5 bases). Deletions cut 3 bases from V and 6 bases from J, with 12 bases between. The CDR3 extends over 15 amino acids. Germline loops: CDR1 SNHLY, CDR2 FYNNEI. Here the CDR3 DNA reads TGTGCCAGCAGTGAGCAAGGGAGGGGTAATTCACCCCTCCACTTT. Translated: CASSEQGRGNSPLHF.

The chain uses TRBV5-1 and TRBJ2-3; TRBD2 might be the D (6 bases). The CDR3 is 15 amino acids. Germline CDR1 SGHRS, CDR2 YFSETQ. Trimming shortened V by 4 bases and J by 3 bases, and 15 bases separated the two germline ends. The CDR3 region is CASSVVGGLTDTQYF. CDR3 nucleotide sequence: TGCGCCAGCAGCGTAGTGGGCGGACTAACAGATACGCAGTATTTT.

The rearrangement links TRBV15 to TRBJ1-4; D not resolved. The germline V and J ends were trimmed by 1 base and 3 bases, with 9 bases remaining between them. The CDR3 is 15 amino acids. The V gene's germline CDR1 is LNHNV and CDR2 YYDKDF (reference sequence). For the CDR3, the DNA is TGTGCCACCAGCAGAGTTGAGGAGGCTAATGAAAAACTGTTTTTT. Amino acid sequence: CATSRVEEANEKLFF.

The rearrangement uses TRBV21-1 and TRBJ1-2; the table assigns TRBD1, which was not confirmed against the DNA. TRBV21-1 is given as a pseudogene. CDR3 length: 21 residues. CDR3 sequence reads: CASSIKGAVRGQPIANYGYTF. The CDR3, as DNA: TGTGCCAGCAGCATAAAGGGGGCGGTGAGGGGCCAACCTATAGCTAACTATGGCTACACCTTC.

The chain is built from TRBV6-2 or TRBV6-3 and TRBJ2-7; tentatively, D is TRBD1 (6 bases). The CDR3 is 13 amino acids. Germline V gene sequence: CDR1 MNHEY, CDR2 SVGEGT. V was trimmed by 5 bases and J by 3 bases, leaving 11 bases between them. CDR3 DNA: TGTGCCAGCAGTCGGGCAGGGGACTACGAGCAGTACTTC. Translating it yields CASSRAGDYEQYF.

The rearrangement links TRBV7-9 to TRBJ2-6; tentative D call: TRBD1 (6 bases). Looked up from germline, CDR1 is SEHNR and CDR2 is FQNEAQ (reference sequence). Trimming stripped 4 bases from V and 0 bases from J, with 16 bases between. The CDR3 is 18 amino acids. CDR3 protein: CASSSTRQVSSGANVLTF. CDR3 sequence (DNA): TGTGCCAGCAGCTCAACGAGACAGGTATCCTCTGGGGCCAACGTCCTGACTTTC.

The chain joins TRBV6-5 to TRBJ2-1, with D perhaps TRBD2 (5 bases). Germline V lookup: CDR1 MNHEY, CDR2 SVGAGI. Trimming took 2 bases from V and 4 from J, leaving 15 bases between them. The CDR3 runs 16 residues. The CDR3 loop is CASSYEPGVRYNEQFF. Written as DNA, the CDR3 is TGTGCCAGCAGTTACGAACCCGGGGTACGTTACAATGAGCAGTTCTTC.

The chain employs TRBV9 and TRBJ1-5; tentative D call: TRBD1 (6 bases). The germline V gene encodes CDR1 SGDLS and CDR2 YYNGEE. The V end lost 3 bases, the J end lost 3 bases, and 7 bases lay between the germline ends. CDR3 length: 13 amino acids. In nucleotides, the CDR3 is TGTGCCAGCAGCGGACAGGACAATCAGCCCCAGCATTTT. As protein: CASSGQDNQPQHF.

The chain has TRBV11-2 and TRBJ1-3; maybe TRBD1 (6 bases). V dropped 5 bases and J dropped 0 bases, with 11 bases sitting between them. Per the germline V gene, CDR1 is SGHAT and CDR2 is FQNNGV. CDR3 length: 15 residues. CDR3 sequence (DNA): TGTGCCAGCAGCCTCCAGGGGTACTCTGGAAACACCATATATTTT. This codes for CASSLQGYSGNTIYF.

The V call is TRBV6-5, the J call TRBJ1-1; no firm D call. The length of the CDR3 is 13 residues. Trimming cost V 11 bases and J 2 bases, with 15 bases left between them. The germline V gene encodes CDR1 MNHEY and CDR2 SVGAGI. Here the CDR3 DNA reads TGTGCCCTACGCCCCCGTCTTAACACTGAAGCTTTCTTT. It yields the protein CALRPRLNTEAFF.